Presented here are 23 T cell receptor beta chains from one specimen sequenced in a study of cytomegalovirus exposure and HLA in healthy donors. Vbeta (60) and Jbeta (13) primers were used in the PCR. The repertoire was sequenced with immunoSEQ multiplex PCR; TCRdb's copy has only in-frame clones and lacks some. The sample carries about 32,000 clones, 84% recorded once. The sequenced material came from PBMCs. These receptor sequences come from a woman aged 18-35 years in good health and CMV-seronegative.

This chain connects TRBV2 to TRBJ1-6, with D possibly being TRBD1 (6 bases). In germline, CDR1 is SNHLY, CDR2 FYNNEI. The CDR3 contains 18 residues. The ends were cut back, 4 bases at V and 0 bases at J, with 16 bases in the middle. CDR3 sequence: CASSVRGTASSYNSPLHF. CDR3 nucleotides: TGTGCCAGCAGTGTGAGGGGGACCGCCAGCTCCTATAATTCACCCCTCCACTTT.

The V gene is TRBV7-6, the J gene TRBJ2-7; D perhaps matches TRBD2 (5 bases). The germline CDR1 and CDR2 sequences are SGHVS and FNYEAQ. V lost 5 bases, J lost 6 bases, and 20 bases lay in between. This CDR3 spans 15 amino acids. CDR3 bases: TGTGCCAGCAGCCCCTATACGGGGTTGCGGGCCGAGCAGTACTTC. This gives the protein CASSPYTGLRAEQYF. The variable domain in full, completed from reference TRBV7-6 and TRBJ2-7, reads GAGVSQSPRYKVTKRGQDVALRCDPISGHVSLYWYRQALGQGPEFLTYFNYEAQQDKSGLPNDRFSAERPEGSISTLTIQRTEQRDSAMYRCASSPYTGLRAEQYFGPGTRLTVT.

This chain joins TRBV4-3 and TRBJ1-1; no firm D call. This CDR3 region has 13 residues. The V gene's germline CDR1 is LGHNA and CDR2 YSLEER. Trimming cost V 1 base and J 7 bases, with 10 bases left between them. As DNA, the CDR3 is TGCGCCAGCAGCCAAGGAAGAACGGGTGAAGCTTTCTTT. This encodes CASSQGRTGEAFF.

The gene calls are TRBV5-4 and TRBJ2-2; TRBD1 is a possible D gene (5 bases). There are 13 residues in the CDR3. Between the trimmed V and J ends, which lost 5 bases and 4 bases, there was a span of 9 bases. The germline CDR1 and CDR2 sequences are SGHNT and YYREEE (reference sequence). This CDR3 is CASSRQSTGELFF. CDR3 DNA: TGTGCCAGCAGTAGACAGAGCACCGGGGAGCTGTTTTTT. Together with reference TRBV5-4 and TRBJ2-2, the CDR3 gives the full variable domain: ETGVTQSPTHLIKTRGQQVTLRCSSQSGHNTVSWYQQALGQGPQFIFQYYREEENGRGNFPPRFSGLQFPNYSSELNVNALELDDSALYLCASSRQSTGELFFGEGSRLTVL.

In its sample, this clone was seen a few times. This chain uses TRBV12-5 with TRBJ2-3; unclear D gene. CDR3 size: 17 residues. The germline V gene encodes CDR1 LGHNT and CDR2 FRNRAP. Trimming took off 3 bases at V and 1 base at J, with 17 bases between the two ends. The CDR3 is CASGFRPAGCCTDTQYF. The CDR3 nucleotides read TGTGCTAGTGGTTTTCGCCCTGCCGGGTGTTGCACAGATACGCAGTATTTT.

In this sample, this clone turned up a few times. The chain has TRBV19 and TRBJ1-2, with 8 bases matching TRBD1. The CDR3 spans 15 residues. Losses at the gene ends were 3 bases for V and 2 bases for J; bases not matched to a gene: 5. CDR1 is LNHDA, CDR2 SQIVND, per germline (reference sequence). The CDR3, as DNA: TGTGCCAGTAGTATCGACAGGGGACGGAACTATGGCTACACCTTC. Translating gives CASSIDRGRNYGYTF.

V gene TRBV6-5 combines with J gene TRBJ1-1, with D tentatively TRBD1 (6 bases). The germline CDR1 and CDR2 sequences are MNHEY and SVGAGI. V was trimmed by 7 bases and J by 5 bases, leaving 20 bases between them. CDR3 length: 15 amino acids. The CDR3 loop reads CASIGAGERRTEAFF. CDR3 DNA: TGTGCCAGCATAGGGGCAGGGGAAAGAAGGACTGAAGCTTTCTTT.

This clone was found once. The rearrangement joins TRBV6-6 to TRBJ1-1, with 8 bases aligning to TRBD1. V shed 8 bases and J 2 bases; nucleotides not matched to a gene: 1. CDR1 and CDR2 (germline): MNHNY, SVGAGI (reference sequence). The CDR3 runs to 12 residues. For the CDR3, the DNA is TGTGCCAGCGGACAGGGTAACACTGAAGCTTTCTTT. Translated, it gives CASGQGNTEAFF.

Concerning this clone itself: The junction differs from germline at one of its ends, possibly a read error. The chain uses TRBV6-5 and TRBJ1-3; the D is unclear. The CDR3 runs to 11 residues. CDR1 is MNHEY and CDR2 is SVGAGI in the germline V gene. CDR3 sequence: CGVGSGNTIYF. The CDR3 bases are TGCGGGGTTGGTTCCGGAAACACCATATATTTT.

CDR3 sequence: CASSIRQENEKLFF. CDR3 DNA: TGTGCCAGCAGCATTAGACAGGAGAATGAAAAACTGTTTTTT. The chain links TRBV7-9 to TRBJ1-4, with TRBD1 as a possible D gene (6 bases). Germline CDR1 SEHNR, CDR2 FQNEAQ (reference sequence). V shed 5 bases and J shed 5 bases, with 12 bases lying between them. The CDR3 runs to 14 residues.

The chain recombines TRBV7-9 with TRBJ2-3, with 8 positions matching TRBD1. Per germline, CDR1 SEHNR and CDR2 FQNEAQ (reference sequence). CDR3 length: 15 amino acids. The trim removed 1 base at V and 5 bases at J, leaving 5 bases unmatched. CDR3 loop: CASSLGQGAGDTQYF. The DNA of the CDR3 is TGTGCCAGCAGCTTAGGGCAGGGGGCTGGAGATACGCAGTATTTT.

V is TRBV25-1 and J is TRBJ1-3; no clear D. The CDR3 has 18 amino acids. CDR1 and CDR2 (germline): MGHDK, SYGVNS. V dropped 4 bases and J dropped 0 bases, with 19 bases sitting between them. In nucleotides, the CDR3 is TGTGCCAGCAGTGCCCAAGGCGGCAGCCTCCCCTCTGGAAACACCATATATTTT. This encodes CASSAQGGSLPSGNTIYF.

The CDR3 DNA reads as TGTGCCAGCAGCTTAGTGGTGGGAGAGGGCTCCTACAATGAGCAGTTCTTC. It specifies CASSLVVGEGSYNEQFF. This chain joins TRBV11-3 and TRBJ2-1; D may be TRBD2 (5 bases). Trimming shortened V by 1 base and J by 0 bases, and 13 bases separated the two germline ends. CDR1 is SGHNT, CDR2 YENEEA, per germline. This CDR3 region has 17 residues.

This chain joins TRBV21-1 and TRBJ2-1; the table's D call of TRBD2 was not tested on the DNA. TRBV21-1 is a documented pseudogene. The CDR3 consists of 15 residues. CDR3 sequence: CASSPLAGEVNEQFF. The DNA of the CDR3 is TGTGCCAGCAGCCCCCTAGCGGGAGAGGTCAATGAGCAGTTCTTC.

J is TRBJ2-3 and V is TRBV5-1; unclear D gene. The CDR3 consists of 13 residues. Germline CDR1 SGHRS, CDR2 YFSETQ. Trimming removed 4 bases from V and 0 bases from J, with 6 bases in between. The CDR3 sequence is CASSLGSTDTQYF. The CDR3, as DNA: TGCGCCAGCAGCCTAGGTAGCACAGATACGCAGTATTTT.

This chain links TRBV7-9 with TRBJ2-7, with 7 bases aligning to TRBD1. Germline V gene data show CDR1 as SEHNR and CDR2 as FQNEAQ (reference sequence). V gave up 1 base and J gave up 12 bases; unmatched junction bases: 3. This CDR3 region has 11 residues. Written as DNA, the CDR3 is TGTGCCAGCAGCTTAGGGGACAGATGGTACTTC. Amino acid sequence: CASSLGDRWYF.

The chain is built from TRBV5-1 and TRBJ2-3; TRBD2 matches 10 bases. This CDR3 spans 15 amino acids. Losses at the gene ends were 1 base for V and 7 bases for J; bases not matched to a gene: 6. The germline gives CDR1 SGHRS, CDR2 YFSETQ. The CDR3 coding sequence is TGCGCCAGCAGCTTGAAGCTAGCGGGGGCAAATACGCAGTATTTT. Translation: CASSLKLAGANTQYF.

J is TRBJ1-1 and V is TRBV19, with D tentatively TRBD1 (6 bases). V lost 7 bases and J 5 bases, leaving 23 bases between the germline ends. Germline V gene lookup returns CDR1 LNHDA and CDR2 SQIVND (reference sequence). The CDR3 totals 16 residues. CDR3 DNA sequence: TGTGCCAGTACCGACGGGGGAGGGGGAGGGATTACTGAAGCTTTCTTT. Its protein is CASTDGGGGGITEAFF. Supplemented by reference TRBV19 and TRBJ1-1, the full variable domain reads DGGITQSPKYLFRKEGQNVTLSCEQNLNHDAMYWYRQDPGQGLRLIYYSQIVNDFQKGDIAEGYSVSREKKESFPLTVTSAQKNPTAFYLCASTDGGGGGITEAFFGQGTRLTVV.

The chain carries TRBV7-6 and TRBJ2-7; no clear D. This CDR3 has 14 amino acids. In germline, CDR1 is SGHVS, CDR2 FNYEAQ. With 5 bases removed from V and 2 bases from J, the gap between germline ends came to 13 bases. CDR3: CASSPRREPYEQYF. CDR3 coding DNA: TGTGCCAGCAGCCCCCGTCGAGAGCCCTACGAGCAGTACTTC.

The chain is built from TRBV28 and TRBJ1-5; D is unresolved. Deletions cut 4 bases from V and 0 bases from J, with 10 bases between. The CDR3 has 15 residues. Germline CDR1 reads MDHEN; CDR2 reads SYDVKM. The CDR3 is CASSSLKHSNQPQHF. The CDR3 DNA is TGTGCCAGCAGTTCCCTCAAACATAGCAATCAGCCCCAGCATTTT.

This clone was picked up a small number of times. The rearrangement links TRBV6-6 to TRBJ2-1; 12 bases are shared with TRBD2. From germline, CDR1 is MNHNY and CDR2 SVGAGI (reference sequence). The CDR3 length is 15 residues. The V and J ends lost 6 bases and 7 bases, in that order; junction bases with no gene match: 7. This CDR3 is CASRPGLAGQNEQFF. The CDR3 nucleotides are TGTGCCAGCAGACCAGGACTAGCGGGACAGAATGAGCAGTTCTTC.

The rearrangement links TRBV4-3 to TRBJ2-3; D is perhaps TRBD1 (6 bases). V dropped 1 base and J dropped 2 bases, with 13 bases sitting between them. The CDR3 length is 16 residues. CDR1 LGHNA and CDR2 YSLEER come from the germline V gene. The CDR3 DNA sequence: TGCGCCAGCAGCCAAGGACCGGGACACCCCACAGATACGCAGTATTTT. Protein: CASSQGPGHPTDTQYF.

The genes are TRBV27 and TRBJ2-1; a possible D gene is TRBD1 (6 bases). This CDR3 comprises 15 residues. Deletions cut 5 bases from V and 7 bases from J, with 18 bases between. From germline, CDR1 is MNHEY and CDR2 SMNVEV (reference sequence). The CDR3 spells CASSHQPDSVNEQFF. CDR3 bases: TGTGCCAGCAGTCATCAACCGGACAGTGTGAATGAGCAGTTCTTC.